The T cell receptor (beta chain) under discussion was sequenced for a study of T cells in Graves' hyperthyroidism and ophthalmopathy. Study information: Peripheral blood was collected at initial diagnosis, before any treatment.

V lost 0 bases, J lost 3 bases, and 6 bases lay in between. CDR3 size: 13 residues. In germline, CDR1 is MGHRA, CDR2 YSYEKL. Amplified regions were TCR beta CDR3 sequences from RNA transcripts. HTBI primers were used for first-round RT-PCR of the TCR CDR3. TCRdb called the multiplex PCR reads again in MiXCR, with one record for every CDR3 protein. The top ten hold about 14% of the sample, which has 450,000 to 600,000 distinct CDR3 sequences, around 15% seen once. The chain employs TRBV4-1 and TRBJ2-7; D remains ambiguous. The sequence derives from a middle-aged woman with Graves' hyperthyroidism. Sequencing used blood. The CDR3 region is CASSQEEVYEQYF. The CDR3 region has the DNA TGCGCCAGCAGCCAAGAAGAGGTCTACGAGCAGTACTTC.